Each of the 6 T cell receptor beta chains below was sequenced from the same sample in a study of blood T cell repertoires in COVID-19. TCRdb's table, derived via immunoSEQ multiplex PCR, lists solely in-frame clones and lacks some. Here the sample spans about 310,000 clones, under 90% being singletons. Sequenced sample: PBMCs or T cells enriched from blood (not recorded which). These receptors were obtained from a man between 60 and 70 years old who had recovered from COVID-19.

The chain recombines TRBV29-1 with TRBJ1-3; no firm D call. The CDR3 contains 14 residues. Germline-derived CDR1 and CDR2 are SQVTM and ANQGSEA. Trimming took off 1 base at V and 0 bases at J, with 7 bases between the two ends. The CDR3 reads CSVEAGYSGNTIYF. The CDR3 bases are TGCAGCGTTGAAGCAGGATACTCTGGAAACACCATATATTTT.

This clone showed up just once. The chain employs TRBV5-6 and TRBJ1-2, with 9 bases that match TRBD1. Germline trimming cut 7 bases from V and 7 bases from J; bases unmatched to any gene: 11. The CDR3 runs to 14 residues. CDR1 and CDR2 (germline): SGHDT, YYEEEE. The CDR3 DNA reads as TGTGCCAGCGGGAGGGACAGGGAGGTCGGTGGCTACACCTTC. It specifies CASGRDREVGGYTF.

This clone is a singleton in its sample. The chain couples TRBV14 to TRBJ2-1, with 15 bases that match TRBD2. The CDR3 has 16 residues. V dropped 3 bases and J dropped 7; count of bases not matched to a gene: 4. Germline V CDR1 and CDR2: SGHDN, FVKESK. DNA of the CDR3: TGTGCCAGCAGCCAGTCCGGGACTAGCGGGAGGAATGAGCAGTTCTTC. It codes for CASSQSGTSGRNEQFF.

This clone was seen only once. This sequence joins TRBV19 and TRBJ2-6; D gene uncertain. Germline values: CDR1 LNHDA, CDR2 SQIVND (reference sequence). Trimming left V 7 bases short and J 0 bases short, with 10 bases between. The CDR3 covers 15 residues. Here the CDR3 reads CASNQTPSGANVLTF. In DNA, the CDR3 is TGTGCCAGTAATCAGACTCCCTCTGGGGCCAACGTCCTGACTTTC.

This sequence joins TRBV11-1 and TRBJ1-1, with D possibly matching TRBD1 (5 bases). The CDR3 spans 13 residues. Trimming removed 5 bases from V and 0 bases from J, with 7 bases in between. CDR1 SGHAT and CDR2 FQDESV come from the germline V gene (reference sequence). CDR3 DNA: TGTGCCAGCAGCCTGACAGTGAACACTGAAGCTTTCTTT. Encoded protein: CASSLTVNTEAFF. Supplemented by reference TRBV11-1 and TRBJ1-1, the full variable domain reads EAEVAQSPRYKITEKSQAVAFWCDPISGHATLYWYRQILGQGPELLVQFQDESVVDDSQLPKDRFSAERLKGVDSTLKIQPAELGDSAMYLCASSLTVNTEAFFGQGTRLTVV.

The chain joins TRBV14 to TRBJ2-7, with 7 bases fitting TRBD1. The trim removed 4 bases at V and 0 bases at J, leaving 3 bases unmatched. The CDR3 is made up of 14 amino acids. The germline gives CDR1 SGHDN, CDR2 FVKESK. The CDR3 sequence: CASSRDRASYEQYF. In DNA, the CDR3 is TGTGCCAGCAGCCGCGACAGGGCCTCCTACGAGCAGTACTTC.